This record looks at one T cell receptor beta chain sequence and its context. The antigen it recognizes is unknown. No qualities accompany the bases; no much larger clone lies one base away. The CDR3 spans 13 residues, from the cysteine through the phenylalanine. Kept here is only the CDR3 DNA, which spans 39 bases and is read in frame from base 1. Trimming costs V 4 bases and J 5 bases, and their ends lie 11 bases apart. CDR1 and CDR2 (MNHEY, SVGAGI) derive from the germline V gene. Participants in the prospective study were aged roughly 18 to 95 years, lived in under 30 United States geographic areas, and enrolled through a virtual design. In the prospective study, cohorts were assigned on the basis of participant-reported clinical history obtained from a screening survey and a study questionnaire. Recovered participants in ImmuneRACE Cohort 3 were defined by two consecutive negative NP/OP PCR tests, clearance by a healthcare professional, or resolution of symptoms. In the prospective study, whole blood, serum and a nasopharyngeal or oropharyngeal swab were collected from each participant by mobile phlebotomists. Participants in the prospective study had the option to provide additional blood draws and questionnaires over a roughly two-month period. Blood samples from the prospective study were shipped frozen or at room temperature prior to DNA extraction.

This sample was included in a study of blood T cell repertoires in COVID-19 (dated by TCRdb to 2018 to 2020). The study in broad terms: The collaborator samples originated in the United States, Italy and Spain and spanned the acute and convalescent phases of COVID-19. The prospective study material was composed of cDNA or gDNA derived from T cells, B-cell-depleted T cells, or PBMCs. The dataset comprised deeply sampled blood TCRbeta repertoires from subjects exposed to, actively infected with, or recovered from COVID-19. The repertoires were released in a freely available public database meant as a resource for research on the immune response to SARS-CoV-2. The samples were drawn from the first 160 participants of the ongoing ImmuneRACE study and from under 1,500 subjects provided by 6 global collaborators. Sample metadata almost always included a de-identified subject ID, COVID-19 status, age in years and sex. Where available, HLA class I and class II types were taken from metadata supplied by the sample provider and were not determined by assay-based typing.

Study-wide findings and limitations: The quantity of clinical and demographic metadata differed by source and by participant and was supplied without curation.

The immunoSEQ Assay, a bias-controlled multiplex PCR, was used to amplify TCRbeta CDR3 regions from genomic DNA. As for the authors' bioinformatics: Within the assay, amplification of reference gene primers was used to estimate how many nucleated cells each sample contained. Sequence reads were collapsed and filtered to measure the absolute abundance of every unique TCRbeta CDR3 rearrangement. For each sample, productive Simpson clonality was calculated as the square root of Simpson's diversity index across productive rearrangements. TCRdb's version of the immuneACCESS table is confined to in-frame rearrangements and falls short of the full clone set. An unresolved V gene accounts for under half of the shortfall where checked; the remainder is of unknown origin. The V and J calls and clone size were taken over from that table, and D and trimming were inferred from the DNA. The sample table holds roughly 200,000 clones, of which 87% were seen once. Of the sample, around 2.3% falls within the top ten clones.

The sequenced sample consisted of PBMCs or T cells enriched from blood (not recorded which). The clonotype was recovered from a woman in her 30s who had recovered from COVID-19. The rearranged chain carries TRBV6-5 and TRBJ1-1; no D gene call is confident. The CDR3 region reads CASSSPEETEAFF. The nucleotide sequence reads TGTGCCAGCAGTTCCCCCGAGGAGACTGAAGCTTTCTTT.